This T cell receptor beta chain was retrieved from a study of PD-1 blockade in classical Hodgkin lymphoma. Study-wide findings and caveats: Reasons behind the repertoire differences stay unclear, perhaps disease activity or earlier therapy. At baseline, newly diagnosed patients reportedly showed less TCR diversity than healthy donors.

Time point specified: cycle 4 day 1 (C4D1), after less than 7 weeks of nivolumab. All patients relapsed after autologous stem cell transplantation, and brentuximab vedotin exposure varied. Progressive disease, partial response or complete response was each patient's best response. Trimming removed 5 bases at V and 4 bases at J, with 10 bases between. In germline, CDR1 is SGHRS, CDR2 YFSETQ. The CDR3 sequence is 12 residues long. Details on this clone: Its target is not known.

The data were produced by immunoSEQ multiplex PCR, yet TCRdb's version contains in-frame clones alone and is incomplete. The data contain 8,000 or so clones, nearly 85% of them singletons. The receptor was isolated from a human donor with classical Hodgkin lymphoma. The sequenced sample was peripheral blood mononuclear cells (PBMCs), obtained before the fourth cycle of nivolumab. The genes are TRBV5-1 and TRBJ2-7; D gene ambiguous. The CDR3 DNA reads TGCGCCAGCAGTTTTGACCTATACGAGCAGTACTTC. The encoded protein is CASSFDLYEQYF.